The T cell receptor (beta chain) described here comes from a study of cytomegalovirus exposure and HLA in healthy donors. TCRdb keeps only in-frame clones here, not all; method: immunoSEQ multiplex PCR. The sample carries 150,000 or so clones, 80% to 85% recorded once. Germline V gene data show CDR1 as GTSNPN and CDR2 as SVGIG (reference sequence). The CDR3 has 13 residues. V lost 3 bases, J lost 5 bases, and 13 bases lay in between. The chain has TRBV30 and TRBJ1-2; D is perhaps TRBD1 (6 bases). The sequencing sample was made of PBMCs. This receptor was obtained from a man aged 25 to 40 in good health and CMV-seropositive. The CDR3 region is CAWRLQGRYGYTF. The DNA of the CDR3 is TGTGCCTGGAGATTGCAGGGGCGTTATGGCTACACCTTC.